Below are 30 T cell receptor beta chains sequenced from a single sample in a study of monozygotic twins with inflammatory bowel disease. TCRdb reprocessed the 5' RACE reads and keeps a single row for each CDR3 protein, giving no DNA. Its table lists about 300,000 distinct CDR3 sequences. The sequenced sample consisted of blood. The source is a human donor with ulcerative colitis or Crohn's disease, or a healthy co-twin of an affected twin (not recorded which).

CDR3 protein: CATSYRTDTQYF. This rearrangement joins TRBV24-1 to TRBJ2-3. The CDR3 is made up of 12 amino acids. Germline V CDR1 and CDR2: KGHDR, SFDVKD.

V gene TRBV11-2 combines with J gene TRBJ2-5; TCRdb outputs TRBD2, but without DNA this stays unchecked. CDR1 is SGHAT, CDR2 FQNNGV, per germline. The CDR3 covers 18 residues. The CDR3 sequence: CASSFFRTGLAGQETQYF.

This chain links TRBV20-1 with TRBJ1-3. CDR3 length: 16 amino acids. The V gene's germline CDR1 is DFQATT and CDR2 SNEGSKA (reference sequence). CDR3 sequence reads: CSASGQSTVSGNTIYF.

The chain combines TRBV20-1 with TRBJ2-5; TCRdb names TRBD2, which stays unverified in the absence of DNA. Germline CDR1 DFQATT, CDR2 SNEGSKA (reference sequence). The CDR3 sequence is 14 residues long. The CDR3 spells CSARRLAAQETQYF.

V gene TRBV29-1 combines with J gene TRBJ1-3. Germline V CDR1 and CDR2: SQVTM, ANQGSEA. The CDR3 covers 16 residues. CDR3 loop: CSVEGPTAVSGNTIYF.

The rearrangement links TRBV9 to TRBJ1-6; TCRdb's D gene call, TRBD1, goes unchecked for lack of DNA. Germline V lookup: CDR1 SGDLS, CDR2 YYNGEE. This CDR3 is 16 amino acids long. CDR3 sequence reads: CASSVGQGAPQSPLHF.

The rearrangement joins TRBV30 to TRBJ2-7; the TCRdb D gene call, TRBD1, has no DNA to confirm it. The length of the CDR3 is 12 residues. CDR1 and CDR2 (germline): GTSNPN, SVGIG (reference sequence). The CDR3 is CAWSTGGYEQYF.

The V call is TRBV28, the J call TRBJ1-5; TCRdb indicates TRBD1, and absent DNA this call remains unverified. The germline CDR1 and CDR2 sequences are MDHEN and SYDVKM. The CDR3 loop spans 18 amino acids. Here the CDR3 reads CASSSLGHASGRNQPQHF.

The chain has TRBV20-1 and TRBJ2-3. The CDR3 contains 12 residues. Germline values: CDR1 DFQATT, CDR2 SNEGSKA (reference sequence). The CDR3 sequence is CSASGVRDTQYF.

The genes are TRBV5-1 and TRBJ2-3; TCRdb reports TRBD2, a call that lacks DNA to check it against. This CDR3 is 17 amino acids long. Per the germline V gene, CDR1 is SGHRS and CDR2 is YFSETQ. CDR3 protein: CASSSALAGPGTDTQYF. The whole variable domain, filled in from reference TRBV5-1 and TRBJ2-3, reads KAGVTQTPRYLIKTRGQQVTLSCSPISGHRSVSWYQQTPGQGLQFLFEYFSETQRNKGNFPGRFSGRQFSNSRSEMNVSTLELGDSALYLCASSSALAGPGTDTQYFGPGTRLTVL.

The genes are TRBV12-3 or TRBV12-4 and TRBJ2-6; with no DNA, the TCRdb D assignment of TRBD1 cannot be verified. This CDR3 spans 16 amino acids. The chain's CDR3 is CASTRFRGSGANVLTF.

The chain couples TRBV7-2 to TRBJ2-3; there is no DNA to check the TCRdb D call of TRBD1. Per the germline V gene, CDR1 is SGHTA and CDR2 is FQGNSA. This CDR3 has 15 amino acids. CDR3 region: CASSLQTGVTDTQYF.

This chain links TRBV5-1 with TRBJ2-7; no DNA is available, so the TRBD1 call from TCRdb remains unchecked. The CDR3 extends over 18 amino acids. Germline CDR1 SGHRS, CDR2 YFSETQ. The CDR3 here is CASSLVGQGVLSSYEQYF.

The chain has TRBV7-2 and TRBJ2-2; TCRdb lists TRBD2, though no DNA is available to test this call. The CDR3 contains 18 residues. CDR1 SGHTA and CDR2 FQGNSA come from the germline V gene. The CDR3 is CASSLAQLAGVDTGELFF.

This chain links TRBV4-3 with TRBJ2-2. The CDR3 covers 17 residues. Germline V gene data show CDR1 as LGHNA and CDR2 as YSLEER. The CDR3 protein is CASSQDHRLATTGELFF.

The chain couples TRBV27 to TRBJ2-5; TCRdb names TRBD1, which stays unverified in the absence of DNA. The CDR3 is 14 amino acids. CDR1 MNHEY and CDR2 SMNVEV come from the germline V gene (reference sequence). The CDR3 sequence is CASSLRDSQETQYF.

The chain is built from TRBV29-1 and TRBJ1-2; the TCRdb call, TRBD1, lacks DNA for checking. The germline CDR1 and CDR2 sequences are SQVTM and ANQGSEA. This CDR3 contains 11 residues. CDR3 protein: CSVVEGNGYTF. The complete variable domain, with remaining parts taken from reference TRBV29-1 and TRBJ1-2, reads SAVISQKPSRDICQRGTSLTIQCQVDSQVTMMFWYRQQPGQSLTLIATANQGSEATYESGFVIDKFPISRPNLTFSTLTVSNMSPEDSSIYLCSVVEGNGYTFGSGTRLTVV.

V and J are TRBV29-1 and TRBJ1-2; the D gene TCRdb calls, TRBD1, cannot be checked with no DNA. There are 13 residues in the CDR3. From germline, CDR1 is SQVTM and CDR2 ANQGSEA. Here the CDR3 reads CSVGDRIEMCYTF. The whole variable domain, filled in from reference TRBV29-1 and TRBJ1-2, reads SAVISQKPSRDICQRGTSLTIQCQVDSQVTMMFWYRQQPGQSLTLIATANQGSEATYESGFVIDKFPISRPNLTFSTLTVSNMSPEDSSIYLCSVGDRIEMCYTFGSGTRLTVV.

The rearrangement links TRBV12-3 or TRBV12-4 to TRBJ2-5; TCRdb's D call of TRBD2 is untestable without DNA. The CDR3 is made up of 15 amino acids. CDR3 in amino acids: CASSFSSGGGETQYF.

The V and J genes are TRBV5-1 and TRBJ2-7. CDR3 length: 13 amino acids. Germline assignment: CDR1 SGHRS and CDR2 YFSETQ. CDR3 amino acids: CATRAGSSYEQYF. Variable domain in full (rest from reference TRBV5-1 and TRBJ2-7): KAGVTQTPRYLIKTRGQQVTLSCSPISGHRSVSWYQQTPGQGLQFLFEYFSETQRNKGNFPGRFSGRQFSNSRSEMNVSTLELGDSALYLCATRAGSSYEQYFGPGTRLTVT.

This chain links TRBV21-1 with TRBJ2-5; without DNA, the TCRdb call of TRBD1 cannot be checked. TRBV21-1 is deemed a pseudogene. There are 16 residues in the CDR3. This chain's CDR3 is CASSSKGQSHQETQYF.

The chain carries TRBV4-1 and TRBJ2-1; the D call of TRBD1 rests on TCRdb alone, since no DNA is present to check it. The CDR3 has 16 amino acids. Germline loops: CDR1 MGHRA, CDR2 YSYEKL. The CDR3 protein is CASSLEGRGTGNEQFF.

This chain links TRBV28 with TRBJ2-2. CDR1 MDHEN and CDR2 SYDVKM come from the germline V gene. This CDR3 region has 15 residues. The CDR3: CASSFRGFGTGELFF.

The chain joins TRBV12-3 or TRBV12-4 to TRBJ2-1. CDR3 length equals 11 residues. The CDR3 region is CASSLFNEQFF.

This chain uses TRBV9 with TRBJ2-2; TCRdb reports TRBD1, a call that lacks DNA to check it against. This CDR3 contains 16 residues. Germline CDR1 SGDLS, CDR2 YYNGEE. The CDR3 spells CASSATDRANTGELFF. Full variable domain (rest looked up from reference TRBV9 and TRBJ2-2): DSGVTQTPKHLITATGQRVTLRCSPRSGDLSVYWYQQSLDQGLQFLIQYYNGEERAKGNILERFSAQQFPDLHSELNLSSLELGDSALYFCASSATDRANTGELFFGEGSRLTVL.

Here the CDR3 reads CASSSGVALNSPLHF. The chain is built from TRBV7-2 and TRBJ1-6. Germline CDR1 is SGHTA and CDR2 is FQGNSA. This CDR3 is 15 amino acids long.

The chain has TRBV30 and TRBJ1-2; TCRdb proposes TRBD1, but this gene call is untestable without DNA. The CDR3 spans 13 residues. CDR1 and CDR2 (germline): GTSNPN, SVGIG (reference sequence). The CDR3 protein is CAWSYGQGIGYTF.

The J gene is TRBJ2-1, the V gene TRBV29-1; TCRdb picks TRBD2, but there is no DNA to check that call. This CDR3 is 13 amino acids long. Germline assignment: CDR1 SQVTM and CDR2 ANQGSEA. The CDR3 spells CSVGGLAGGRQFF.

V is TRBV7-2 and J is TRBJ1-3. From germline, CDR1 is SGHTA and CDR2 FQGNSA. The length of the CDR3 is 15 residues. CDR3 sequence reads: CASSSDKSSGNTIYF. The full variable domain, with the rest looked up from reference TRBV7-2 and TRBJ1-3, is GAGVSQSPSNKVTEKGKDVELRCDPISGHTALYWYRQSLGQGLEFLIYFQGNSAPDKSGLPSDRFSAERTGGSVSTLTIQRTQQEDSAVYLCASSSDKSSGNTIYFGEGSWLTVV.

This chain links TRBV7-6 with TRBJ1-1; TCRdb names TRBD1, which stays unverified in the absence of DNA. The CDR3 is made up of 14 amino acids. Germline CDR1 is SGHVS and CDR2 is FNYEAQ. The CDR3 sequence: CASSQGTVYTEAFF.